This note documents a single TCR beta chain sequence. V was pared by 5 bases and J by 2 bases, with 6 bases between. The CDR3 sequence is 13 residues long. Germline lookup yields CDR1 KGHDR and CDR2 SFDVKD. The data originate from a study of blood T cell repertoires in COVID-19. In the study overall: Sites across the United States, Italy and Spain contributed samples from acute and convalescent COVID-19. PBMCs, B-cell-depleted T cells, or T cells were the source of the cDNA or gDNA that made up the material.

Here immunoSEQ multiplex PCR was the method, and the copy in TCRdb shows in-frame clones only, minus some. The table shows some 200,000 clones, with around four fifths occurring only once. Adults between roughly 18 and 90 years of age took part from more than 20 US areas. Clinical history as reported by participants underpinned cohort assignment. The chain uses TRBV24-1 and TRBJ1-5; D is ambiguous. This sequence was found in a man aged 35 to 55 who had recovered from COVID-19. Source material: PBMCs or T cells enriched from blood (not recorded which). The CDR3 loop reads CATSGAGNQPQHF. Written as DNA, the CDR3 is TGTGCCACCAGTGGGGCAGGCAATCAGCCCCAGCATTTT.